These 17 T cell receptor beta chains were all obtained from the same sample, sequenced in a study of T cells in Graves' hyperthyroidism and ophthalmopathy. The investigators amplified TCR beta CDR3 regions from RNA transcripts. Carried out on the TCR CDR3, a first-round RT-PCR used the HTBI primer set. TCRdb reprocessed the multiplex PCR reads via MiXCR and lists one record per CDR3 protein. This table has 560,000 or so distinct CDR3 sequences, around 46% appearing once. Sequences were obtained from peripheral blood or thyroid tissue (not recorded which). These receptors all stem from a woman aged 18 to 35 with Graves' hyperthyroidism.

The chain joins TRBV20-1 to TRBJ2-7; perhaps D is TRBD1 or TRBD2 (5 bases each). This CDR3 has 13 amino acids. Looked up from germline, CDR1 is DFQATT and CDR2 is SNEGSKA (reference sequence). V was shortened by 2 bases and J by 4 bases, with 12 bases between the two germline ends. CDR3 amino acids: CSARPGRRYEQYF. CDR3 bases: TGCAGTGCTAGACCGGGACGGCGTTACGAGCAGTACTTC.

About this clonotype: The final CDR3 position lacks the conserved phenylalanine or tryptophan, pointing to a likely read error. The chain has TRBV20-1 and TRBJ1-6; D gene unclear. Germline V gene data show CDR1 as DFQATT and CDR2 as SNEGSKA (reference sequence). The CDR3 totals 14 residues. The V end lost 2 bases, the J end lost 4 bases, and 9 bases lay between the germline ends. CDR3 coding DNA: TGCAGTGCTAGATACGGGCCTTATAATTCACCCCTCCACTCT. It specifies CSARYGPYNSPLHS.

At least ten counts were recorded for this clonotype. The rearrangement joins TRBV29-1 to TRBJ1-2; D may be TRBD1 (6 bases). CDR1 and CDR2 from the germline V gene are SQVTM and ANQGSEA. The CDR3 is made up of 13 amino acids. Between the trimmed V and J ends, which lost 2 bases and 0 bases, there was a span of 7 bases. Written as DNA, the CDR3 is TGCAGCGTTGAAACAGGGACTAACTATGGCTACACCTTC. Its translation is CSVETGTNYGYTF.

This clonotype was recorded many times. The gene calls are TRBV24-1 and TRBJ1-1; 8 nucleotides line up with TRBD1. The CDR3 totals 14 residues. The germline V gene has CDR1 KGHDR and CDR2 SFDVKD. V shed 7 bases and J 5 bases; nucleotides not matched to a gene: 8. The CDR3 spells CATRGQGLRTEAFF. The CDR3 DNA sequence: TGTGCCACCAGAGGACAGGGACTCAGGACTGAAGCTTTCTTT.

This chain uses TRBV24-1 with TRBJ2-7; maybe TRBD2 (5 bases). The CDR3 covers 12 residues. V lost 3 bases to trimming and J lost 6 bases, with 8 bases between them. The germline V gene has CDR1 KGHDR and CDR2 SFDVKD. The CDR3 nucleotides read TGTGCCACCAGTGATGCGCGGGCCGAGCAGTACTTC. Amino acid sequence: CATSDARAEQYF.

This clonotype came up a few times. This chain links TRBV24-1 with TRBJ1-2; D is uncertain. The CDR3 is 15 amino acids. Germline loops: CDR1 KGHDR, CDR2 SFDVKD. V lost 7 bases, J lost 4 bases, and 18 bases lay in between. The CDR3 loop reads CATRDSGRAGYGYTF. The CDR3 coding sequence is TGTGCCACCAGAGACTCGGGGAGGGCCGGCTATGGCTACACCTTC.

This clonotype was observed a single time. This chain joins TRBV10-3 and TRBJ1-1; D call uncertain. Germline V gives CDR1 ENHRY, CDR2 SYGVKD. With 7 bases removed from V and 3 bases from J, the gap between germline ends came to 6 bases. This CDR3 comprises 11 residues. The CDR3 protein is CAIKTDTEAFF. The CDR3 region has the DNA TGTGCCATCAAGACGGACACTGAAGCTTTCTTT.

This sequence joins TRBV11-2 and TRBJ2-2; tentatively, D is TRBD2 (6 bases). V lost 0 bases, J lost 6 bases, and 20 bases lay in between. Germline loops: CDR1 SGHAT, CDR2 FQNNGV. There are 18 residues in the CDR3. The CDR3 spells CASSLDSSSETRAGELFF. For the CDR3, the DNA is TGTGCCAGCAGCTTAGACTCGTCTAGCGAGACGAGGGCCGGGGAGCTGTTTTTT.

The count of this clonotype is one. This chain links TRBV6-4 with TRBJ2-7; TRBD2 matches at 7 bases. J was trimmed by 5 bases and V by 4 bases; bases with no gene match: 8. This CDR3 region has 14 residues. CDR1 is MRHNA and CDR2 is SNTAGT in the germline V gene. The DNA of the CDR3 is TGTGCCAGCAGTGCTAGAGAAGCGGGGAACGAGCAGTACTTC. Protein sequence: CASSAREAGNEQYF.

The V gene is TRBV7-9, the J gene TRBJ2-7; no clear D gene. Germline V gives CDR1 SEHNR, CDR2 FQNEAQ (reference sequence). The CDR3 has 14 residues. Between the trimmed V and J ends, which lost 5 bases and 3 bases, there was a span of 14 bases. As DNA, the CDR3 is TGTGCCAGCAGCCGCGGACGAGGAGTCTACGAGCAGTACTTC. This gives the protein CASSRGRGVYEQYF. Using reference TRBV7-9 and TRBJ2-7 for the parts outside the CDR3, the full variable domain is DTGVSQNPRHKITKRGQNVTFRCDPISEHNRLYWYRQTLGQGPEFLTYFQNEAQLEKSRLLSDRFSAERPKGSFSTLEIQRTEQGDSAMYLCASSRGRGVYEQYFGPGTRLTVT.

The sample holds many counts of this clonotype. The V call is TRBV24-1, the J call TRBJ1-5; D unclear. The CDR3 runs 14 residues. Germline loops: CDR1 KGHDR, CDR2 SFDVKD. Trimming removed 5 bases at V and 1 base at J, with 8 bases between. CDR3 DNA sequence: TGTGCCACCAGTGTTGGGTCGAGCAATCAGCCCCAGCATTTT. Translation gives CATSVGSSNQPQHF.

In regard to this clonotype: One junction end does not reproduce the germline sequence, and a read error may be involved. The V and J genes are TRBV9 and TRBJ1-4; 7 bases agree with TRBD1. This CDR3 is 15 amino acids long. The germline V gene has CDR1 SGDLS and CDR2 YYNGEE. CDR3 DNA sequence: TGTGCCAGCAGCGTCTCCGGGACAGTTAATGAAAGACTGTTTTTT. Translated, it gives CASSVSGTVNERLFF.

The chain combines TRBV7-3 with TRBJ1-1; D is possibly TRBD1 (5 bases). Germline V lookup: CDR1 SGHTA, CDR2 FQGTGA. The V end lost 1 base, the J end lost 0 bases, and 24 bases lay between the germline ends. The CDR3 consists of 20 residues. Here the CDR3 reads CASSLNIGSDSAIVNTEAFF. In nucleotides, the CDR3 is TGTGCCAGCAGCTTAAACATTGGGAGTGACAGTGCTATAGTGAACACTGAAGCTTTCTTT.

Many counts were recorded for this clonotype. The rearrangement links TRBV5-1 to TRBJ1-2, with D unresolved. Germline V gives CDR1 SGHRS, CDR2 YFSETQ. V was cut by 0 bases and J by 4 bases, with 7 bases left in between. The CDR3 runs 13 residues. CDR3 protein: CASSLDQAYGYTF. The CDR3 nucleotides are TGCGCCAGCAGCTTGGACCAAGCCTATGGCTACACCTTC. Full variable domain (missing parts from reference TRBV5-1 and TRBJ1-2): KAGVTQTPRYLIKTRGQQVTLSCSPISGHRSVSWYQQTPGQGLQFLFEYFSETQRNKGNFPGRFSGRQFSNSRSEMNVSTLELGDSALYLCASSLDQAYGYTFGSGTRLTVV.

This chain links TRBV7-2 with TRBJ2-7; 8 nucleotides agree with TRBD1. The germline V gene encodes CDR1 SGHTA and CDR2 FQGNSA. The V gene end was trimmed by 2 bases and the J gene end by 0 bases; junction bases not matched to a gene: 6. This CDR3 comprises 16 residues. The chain's CDR3 is CASSLPGQGISYEQYF. The CDR3 nucleotides are TGTGCCAGCAGCTTACCCGGACAGGGAATCTCCTACGAGCAGTACTTC. The complete variable domain, with remaining parts taken from reference TRBV7-2 and TRBJ2-7, reads GAGVSQSPSNKVTEKGKDVELRCDPISGHTALYWYRQSLGQGLEFLIYFQGNSAPDKSGLPSDRFSAERTGGSVSTLTIQRTQQEDSAVYLCASSLPGQGISYEQYFGPGTRLTVT.

The table lists this clonotype with a few counts. The chain employs TRBV9 and TRBJ1-2; TRBD1 is a possible D gene (5 bases). The length of the CDR3 is 16 residues. With 0 bases removed from V and 3 bases from J, the gap between germline ends came to 15 bases. Germline V lookup: CDR1 SGDLS, CDR2 YYNGEE. As DNA, the CDR3 is TGTGCCAGCAGCGTAGAGGGAGGGGCATTTTACTATGGCTACACCTTC. Translated: CASSVEGGAFYYGYTF.

This clonotype was counted ten times or more. This CDR3 reads CATSRDRAGGHEKLFF. CDR3 in DNA: TGTGCCACCAGCAGAGATCGGGCCGGGGGACATGAAAAACTGTTTTTT. This rearrangement joins TRBV15 to TRBJ1-4, with D possibly TRBD1 on 5 matching bases. Germline V gene data show CDR1 as LNHNV and CDR2 as YYDKDF (reference sequence). V was cut by 0 bases and J by 6 bases, with 14 bases left in between. The CDR3 consists of 16 residues.